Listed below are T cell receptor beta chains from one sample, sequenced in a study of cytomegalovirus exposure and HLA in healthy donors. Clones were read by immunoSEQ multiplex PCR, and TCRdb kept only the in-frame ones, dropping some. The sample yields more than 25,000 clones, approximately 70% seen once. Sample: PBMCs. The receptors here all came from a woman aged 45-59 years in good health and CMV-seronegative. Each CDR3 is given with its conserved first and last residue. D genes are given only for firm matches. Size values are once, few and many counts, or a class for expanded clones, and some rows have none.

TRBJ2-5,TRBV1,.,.,TGCACCAGCAGCCAAGATCTCAGGGGGACTAGCGGGAGGGCTACCAGGCAGACCCAGTACTTC,CTSSQDLRGTSGRATRQTQYF
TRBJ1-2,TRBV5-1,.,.,TGCGCCAGCAGCCCCGGCGACAGTCTTTATGGCTACACCTTC,CASSPGDSLYGYTF
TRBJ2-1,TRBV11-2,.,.,TGTGCCAGCAGCTTAGTATTAGGGAGGAGGGATGAGCAGTTCTTC,CASSLVLGRRDEQFF
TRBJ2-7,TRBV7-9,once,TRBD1,TGTGCCAGCAGCCGGGGACAGGGACCCTACGAGCAGTACTTC,CASSRGQGPYEQYF
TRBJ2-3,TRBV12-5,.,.,TGTGCTAGTGGTTTGGACAGGAAAGCTGCAGATACGCAGTATTTT,CASGLDRKAADTQYF
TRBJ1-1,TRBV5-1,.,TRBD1,TGCGCCAGCAGCTGGACAGGGTCCGCTGAAGCTTTCTTT,CASSWTGSAEAFF
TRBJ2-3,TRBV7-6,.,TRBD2,TGTGCCAGCACCCAAGAGGCTAGCGGGGGTAGGACAGATACGCAGTATTTT,CASTQEASGGRTDTQYF
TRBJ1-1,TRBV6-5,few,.,TGTGCCAGCAGTCTCTCAAGAGAGATCGGAGCTTTCTTT,CASSLSREIGAFF
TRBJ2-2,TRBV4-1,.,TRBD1,TGCGCCAGCAGCCAAGATCAGGGACAGGGGGCTAGGAAGAGAGCCGGGGAGCTGTTTTTT,CASSQDQGQGARKRAGELFF
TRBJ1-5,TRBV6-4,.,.,TGTGCCAGCAGTGCCGAGATCAATCAGCCCCAGCATTTT,CASSAEINQPQHF
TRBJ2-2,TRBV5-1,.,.,TGCGCCAGCAGCTTGGGTCAGGTCGACACCGGGGAGCTGTTTTTT,CASSLGQVDTGELFF
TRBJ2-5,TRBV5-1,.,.,TGCGCCAGCAGCGTCACTCCCGGGCAAGAGACCCAGTACTTC,CASSVTPGQETQYF
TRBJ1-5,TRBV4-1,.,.,TGCGCCAGCAGCCAAGATCTGAGAACAGTCATAAATCAGCCCCAGCATTTT,CASSQDLRTVINQPQHF
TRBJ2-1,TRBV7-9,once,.,TGTGCCAGCAGCCGCGGCCAGGGTACCTACAATGAGCAGTTCTTC,CASSRGQGTYNEQFF
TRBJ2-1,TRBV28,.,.,TGTGCCAGCAGTTCACGAGGGACACCCTCCTACAATGAGCAGTTCTTC,CASSSRGTPSYNEQFF
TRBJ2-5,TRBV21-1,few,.,TGTGCCAGCGCGCGAAGGCCGACTAGCGGGGATCAAGAGACCCAGTACTTC,CASARRPTSGDQETQYF
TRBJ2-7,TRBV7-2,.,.,TGTGCCAGCAGCTCTTGGGACTCCTACTCATACGAGCAGTACTTC,CASSSWDSYSYEQYF
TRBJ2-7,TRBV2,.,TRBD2,TGTGCCAGCAGTGAAGTCGGACTAGAGCCCTACGAGCAGTACTTC,CASSEVGLEPYEQYF
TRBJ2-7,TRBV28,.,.,TGTGCCAGCGCGAGTTACGAGCAGTACTTC,CASASYEQYF
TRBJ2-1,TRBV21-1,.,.,TGTGCCAGCCAAAGGCAGGCTAACAATGAGCAGTTCTTC,CASQRQANNEQFF
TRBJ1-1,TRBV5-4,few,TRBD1,TGTGCCAGCAGCTTAGCGGGACAGGGGGCTCGGGCTTTCTTT,CASSLAGQGARAFF
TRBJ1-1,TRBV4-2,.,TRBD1,TGTGCCAGCAGCCAAGATAAGACAGGGGGCAACAAATGGACTACTGAAGCTTTCTTT,CASSQDKTGGNKWTTEAFF
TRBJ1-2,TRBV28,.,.,TGTGCCAGCAGTCCATCCTTGGACAGCTTCCGTTGGGTCACCTTC,CASSPSLDSFRWVTF
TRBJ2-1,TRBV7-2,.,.,TGTGCCAGCAGCTTAGCGGCGGGCCCGTCTAATGAGCAGTTCTTC,CASSLAAGPSNEQFF
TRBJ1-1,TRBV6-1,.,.,TGTGCCAGCTGGGGCGAAGCTAAAGGGAACACTGAAGCTTTCTTT,CASWGEAKGNTEAFF
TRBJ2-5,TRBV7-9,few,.,TGTGCCAGCAGCCCTGGGGACCAGACGCGGGGCCAAGAGACCCAGTACTTC,CASSPGDQTRGQETQYF
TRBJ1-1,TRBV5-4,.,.,TGTGCCAGCAGCTACGGACTCAACACTGAAGCTTTCTTT,CASSYGLNTEAFF
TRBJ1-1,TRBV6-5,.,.,TGTGCCAGCAGACCCCCGCCGGGACAAGGCACTGAAGCTTTCTTT,CASRPPPGQGTEAFF
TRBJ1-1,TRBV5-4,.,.,TGTGCCAGCAGCTTGCCGGGAATAATGAACACTGAAGCTTTCTTT,CASSLPGIMNTEAFF
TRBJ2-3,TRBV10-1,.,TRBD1,TGCGCCAGCAGTCCATTCGGGACAGGGGTCGTTAATACGCAGTATTTT,CASSPFGTGVVNTQYF
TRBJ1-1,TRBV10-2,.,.,TGCGCCAGCAACAGGCGCGAGAACACTGAAGCTTTCTTT,CASNRRENTEAFF
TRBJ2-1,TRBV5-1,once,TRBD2,TGCGCCAGCAGCTTAGGACTAGCGGGAAATGAGCAGTTCTTC,CASSLGLAGNEQFF
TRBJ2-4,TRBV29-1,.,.,TGCAGCGTTGAGTTAATTTCAGTAAACATTCAGTACTTC,CSVELISVNIQYF
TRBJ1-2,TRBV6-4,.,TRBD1,TGTGCCAGCAGTGACTCGAGAAGTGAGGGGGCCTATGGCTACACCTTC,CASSDSRSEGAYGYTF
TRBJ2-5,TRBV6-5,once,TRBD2,TGTGCCAGCAGGGGACTAGCGGGAGCTGAGACCCAGTACTTC,CASRGLAGAETQYF
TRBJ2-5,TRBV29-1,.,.,TGCAGCGTGAACCCAGGGTTTGTGGAGACCCAGTACTTC,CSVNPGFVETQYF
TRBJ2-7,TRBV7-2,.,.,TGTGCCAGCAGCTTAAAAGCCACCTACGAGCAGTACTTC,CASSLKATYEQYF
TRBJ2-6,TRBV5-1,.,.,TGCGCCAGCAGCCTTGTAGTGTCTGGGGCCAACGTCCTGACTTTC,CASSLVVSGANVLTF
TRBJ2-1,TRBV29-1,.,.,TGCAGCGTTGTGGCGGGGTTGATCAATGAGCAGTTCTTC,CSVVAGLINEQFF
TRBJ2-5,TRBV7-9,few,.,TGTGCCAGCAGCTTACTCGCCTCCATCAGGGAGACCCAGTACTTC,CASSLLASIRETQYF
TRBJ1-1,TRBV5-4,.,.,TGTGCCAGCAGCTGGGAGTTCGACACTGAAGCTTTCTTT,CASSWEFDTEAFF
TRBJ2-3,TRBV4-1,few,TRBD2,TGCGCCAGCAGCACCTCCACACTAGCGGGAGATCAAGATACGCAGTATTTT,CASSTSTLAGDQDTQYF
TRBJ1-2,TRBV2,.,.,TGTGCCAGCAGGGAGACAGACGGCGGTGGCTACACCTTC,CASRETDGGGYTF
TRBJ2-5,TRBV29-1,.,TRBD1,TGCAGCGCTATCAGGGGGCTGGGGGAGACCCAGTACTTC,CSAIRGLGETQYF